The 9 T cell receptor beta chains reported below all come from one sample, sequenced in a study of control samples from healthy donors and cancer patients. The assay was immunoSEQ multiplex PCR, and TCRdb's table has in-frame clones only and misses some. The data show about 220,000 clones, with around 94% seen just once and approximately 1.4% held by the top ten. Sequencing was carried out using blood. The source of these receptors is a man aged 50 to 60 in good health.

V usage is TRBV19 and J usage is TRBJ1-6; D is unclear. This CDR3 has 16 amino acids. Germline loops: CDR1 LNHDA, CDR2 SQIVND (reference sequence). Trimming removed 3 bases from V and 3 bases from J, with 12 bases in between. This CDR3 is CASSIQTLSYNSPLHF. For the CDR3, the DNA is TGTGCCAGTAGTATTCAGACTTTGAGCTATAATTCACCCCTCCACTTT.

The J gene is TRBJ2-7, the V gene TRBV7-8; 7 bases fit TRBD1. After removal of 4 bases from V and 6 bases from J, the junction contained 9 bases not matched to a gene. From germline, CDR1 is SGHVS and CDR2 FQNEAQ. This CDR3 has 14 amino acids. CDR3 nucleotides: TGTGCCAGCAGCTCTGGAAGGGGGCCTCTCGAGCAGTACGTC. It encodes CASSSGRGPLEQYV.

V gene TRBV13 combines with J gene TRBJ2-1; perhaps TRBD2 as D (5 bases). Looked up from germline, CDR1 is PRHDT and CDR2 is FYEKMQ (reference sequence). V lost 4 bases and J 0 bases, leaving 22 bases between the germline ends. CDR3 length: 19 amino acids. CDR3 loop: CASSSVSAQREISYNEQFF. The CDR3 nucleotides read TGTGCCAGCAGCTCAGTTAGTGCTCAACGGGAAATCTCCTACAATGAGCAGTTCTTC.

CDR3 protein: CASSLERGVRHNEQFF. CDR3 in DNA: TGTGCCAGCAGCTTAGAGAGGGGAGTAAGGCACAATGAGCAGTTCTTC. The V gene is TRBV13, the J gene TRBJ2-1, with D possibly being TRBD1 or TRBD2 (5 bases each). The V gene's germline CDR1 is PRHDT and CDR2 FYEKMQ (reference sequence). This CDR3 contains 16 residues. Trimming removed 1 base from V and 5 bases from J, with 15 bases in between.

This clone was recorded a few times. The rearrangement joins TRBV11-2 to TRBJ2-7; TRBD2 matches 7 bases. V dropped 2 bases and J dropped 2; count of bases not matched to a gene: 6. Germline V lookup: CDR1 SGHAT, CDR2 FQNNGV. The CDR3 runs to 15 residues. CDR3 bases: TGTGCCAGCAGCTTACTGGCTAGCGGTACCTACGAGCAGTACTTC. It yields the protein CASSLLASGTYEQYF.

This clone was counted between two and nine times. V gene TRBV6-5 combines with J gene TRBJ1-5; a possible D gene is TRBD1 (5 bases). Trimming cost V 2 bases and J 6 bases, with 11 bases left between them. Germline lookup yields CDR1 MNHEY and CDR2 SVGAGI. CDR3 length: 14 amino acids. The DNA of the CDR3 is TGTGCCAGCAGTTACGGGACGGGGGGTCAGCCCCAGCATTTT. Amino acid sequence: CASSYGTGGQPQHF.

This chain joins TRBV7-3 and TRBJ1-1; the D gene is possibly TRBD1 (5 bases). The germline V gene encodes CDR1 SGHTA and CDR2 FQGTGA. This CDR3 is 14 amino acids long. Trimming removed 2 bases from V and 8 bases from J, with 15 bases in between. DNA for the CDR3: TGTGCCAGCAGCTTAGCCCCCAGGGCCACAGAAGCTTTCTTT. It is translated as CASSLAPRATEAFF.

V is TRBV7-9 and J is TRBJ1-4; the D is unclear. Per the germline V gene, CDR1 is SEHNR and CDR2 is FQNEAQ (reference sequence). CDR3 length: 15 amino acids. V shed 5 bases and J shed 3 bases, with 13 bases lying between them. As DNA, the CDR3 is TGTGCCAGCAGCCCGCGGACGGAACCTAATGAAAAACTGTTTTTT. This translates into CASSPRTEPNEKLFF.

The J gene is TRBJ2-1, the V gene TRBV27, with D perhaps being TRBD1 or TRBD2 (6 bases each). CDR1 is MNHEY, CDR2 SMNVEV, per germline (reference sequence). Trimming stripped 7 bases from V and 6 bases from J, with 16 bases between. The CDR3 extends over 14 amino acids. The CDR3 DNA sequence: TGTGCCAGCATGGGGGGCTACGGCCGCAATGAGCAGTTCTTC. This sequence encodes CASMGGYGRNEQFF.